This TCR beta chain was sequenced during a study of T-cell reconstitution after alpha-beta-depleted transplantation in children. Study-level findings and limits: Where alpha-beta T cells came from about two months after transplant was reportedly several hundred expanded graft clones. A year had passed since transplant, and T-cell counts and diversity by then came mostly from newly produced T cells.

This clonotype was observed many times. Its target is unknown. Preparation of the TCRbeta library was carried out with unique molecular identifiers. TCRdb re-derived calls from the PCR reads in MiXCR, one entry per CDR3 protein. The sample records approximately 230,000 distinct CDR3 sequences, roughly 24% being singletons. Trimming removed 6 bases from V and 6 bases from J; junction bases left unmatched: 5. CDR1 is SQVTM, CDR2 ANQGSEA, per germline. The length of the CDR3 is 14 residues. This TCR came from a girl aged 2 to 9 with Fanconi anemia, due to receive a stem cell transplant. The chain uses TRBV29-1 and TRBJ2-2; 12 bases align to TRBD1. This specimen consisted of PBMCs, obtained before TCRalphabeta/CD19-depleted stem cell transplant. The CDR3 DNA follows: TGCAGCGTCTGGGACAGGGGGCTCGCCGGGGAGCTGTTTTTT. Translation: CSVWDRGLAGELFF.